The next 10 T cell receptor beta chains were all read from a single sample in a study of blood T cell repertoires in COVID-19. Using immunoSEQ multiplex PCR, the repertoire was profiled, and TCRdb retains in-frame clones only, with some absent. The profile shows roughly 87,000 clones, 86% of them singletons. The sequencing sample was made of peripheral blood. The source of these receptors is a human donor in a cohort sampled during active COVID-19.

CDR3 loop: CASGLGQGNSPLHF. As DNA, the CDR3 is TGTGCTAGTGGTTTGGGACAGGGTAATTCACCCCTCCACTTT. V and J are TRBV12-5 and TRBJ1-6; the match to TRBD1 covers 7 bases. Germline assignment: CDR1 LGHNT and CDR2 FRNRAP. This CDR3 is built from 14 residues. V shed 1 base and J 6 bases; nucleotides not matched to a gene: 0. Supplemented by reference TRBV12-5 and TRBJ1-6, the full variable domain reads DARVTQTPRHKVTEMGQEVTMRCQPILGHNTVFWYRQTMMQGLELLAYFRNRAPLDDSGMPKDRFSAEMPDATLATLKIQPSEPRDSAVYFCASGLGQGNSPLHFGNGTRLTVT.

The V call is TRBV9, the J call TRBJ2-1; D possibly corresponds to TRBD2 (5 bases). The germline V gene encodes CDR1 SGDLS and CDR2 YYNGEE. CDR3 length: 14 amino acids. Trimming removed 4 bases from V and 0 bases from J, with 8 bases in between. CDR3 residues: CASSSDYSYNEQFF. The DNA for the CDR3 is TGTGCCAGCAGCTCAGACTACTCCTACAATGAGCAGTTCTTC.

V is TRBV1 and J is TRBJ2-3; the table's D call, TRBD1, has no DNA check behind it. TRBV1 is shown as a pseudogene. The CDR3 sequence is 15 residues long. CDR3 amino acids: CTSSQDVGGPDTQYF. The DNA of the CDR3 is TGCACCAGCAGCCAAGACGTAGGGGGCCCAGATACGCAGTATTTT.

The CDR3 DNA is TGTGCCAGCAGCTCCCTAGCGGGGGCCGTCAATGAGCAGTTCTTC. As protein: CASSSLAGAVNEQFF. The rearrangement links TRBV7-6 to TRBJ2-1; the match to TRBD2 covers 10 bases. The CDR3 covers 15 residues. CDR1 is SGHVS and CDR2 is FNYEAQ in the germline V gene. V was clipped by 4 bases and J by 6 bases; unmatched bases: 6.

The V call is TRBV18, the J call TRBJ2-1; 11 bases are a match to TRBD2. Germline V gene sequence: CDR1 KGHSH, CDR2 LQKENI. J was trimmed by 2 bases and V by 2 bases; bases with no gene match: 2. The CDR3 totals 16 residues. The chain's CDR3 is CASSPSLAGAYNEQFF. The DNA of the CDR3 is TGTGCCAGCTCACCATCACTAGCGGGAGCCTACAATGAGCAGTTCTTC.

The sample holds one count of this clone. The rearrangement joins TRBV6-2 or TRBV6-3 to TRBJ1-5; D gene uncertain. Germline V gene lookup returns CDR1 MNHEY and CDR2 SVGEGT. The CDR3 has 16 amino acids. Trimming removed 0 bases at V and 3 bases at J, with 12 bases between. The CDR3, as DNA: TGTGCCAGCAGTTACTCCGGACTGAATTTCAATCAGCCCCAGCATTTT. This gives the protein CASSYSGLNFNQPQHF.

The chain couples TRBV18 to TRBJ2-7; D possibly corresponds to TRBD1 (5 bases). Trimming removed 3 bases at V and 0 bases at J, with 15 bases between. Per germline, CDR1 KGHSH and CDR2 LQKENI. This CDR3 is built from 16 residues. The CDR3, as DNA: TGTGCCAGCTCACCCCAGGGTTTTGGTGGCTCCTACGAGCAGTACTTC. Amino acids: CASSPQGFGGSYEQYF.

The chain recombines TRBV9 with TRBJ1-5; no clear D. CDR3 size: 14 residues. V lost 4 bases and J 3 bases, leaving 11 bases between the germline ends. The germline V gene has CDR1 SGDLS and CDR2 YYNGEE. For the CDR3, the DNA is TGTGCCAGCAGCATAGATAGCAACAATCAGCCCCAGCATTTT. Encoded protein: CASSIDSNNQPQHF.

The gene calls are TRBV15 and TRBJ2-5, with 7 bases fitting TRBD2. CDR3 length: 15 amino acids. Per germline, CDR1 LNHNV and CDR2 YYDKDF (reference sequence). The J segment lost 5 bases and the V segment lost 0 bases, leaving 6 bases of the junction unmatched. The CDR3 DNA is TGTGCCACCAGCAGAGATCGTGGCGGGGGTGAGACCCAGTACTTC. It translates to CATSRDRGGGETQYF. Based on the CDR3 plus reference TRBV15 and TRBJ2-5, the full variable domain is DAMVIQNPRYQVTQFGKPVTLSCSQTLNHNVMYWYQQKSSQAPKLLFHYYDKDFNNEADTPDNFQSRRPNTSFCFLDIRSPGLGDTAMYLCATSRDRGGGETQYFGPGTRLLVL.

The CDR3 DNA sequence: TGTGCCAGCAGTCCACGAGATGAGCAGTTCTTC. Translation gives CASSPRDEQFF. The rearrangement uses TRBV28 and TRBJ2-1; D is undetermined. There are 11 residues in the CDR3. Trimming stripped 5 bases from V and 8 bases from J, with 7 bases between. Per the germline V gene, CDR1 is MDHEN and CDR2 is SYDVKM.